A single TCR beta chain is shown here with its context. The source of the sample is a study of blood T cell repertoires in COVID-19. Study-level information: Samples taken during acute and convalescent COVID-19 were collected in the United States, Italy and Spain. The cDNA or gDNA used as material had been derived from T cells, B-cell-depleted T cells, or PBMCs.

In the source study's methods: Quantification of nucleated cells was approximated via reference gene primer amplification. Clones were read by immunoSEQ multiplex PCR, and TCRdb kept only the in-frame ones, dropping some. V, J and clone size were drawn from that table, and D and trimming were deduced from the DNA. The repertoire includes 150,000 to 200,000 clones, around four fifths of them detected once, and around 9.9% sits in the top ten. The CDR3 loop spans 13 amino acids. V was clipped by 6 bases and J by 11 bases; unmatched bases: 9. Source material: peripheral blood. This chain links TRBV12-3 or TRBV12-4 with TRBJ2-4, with 8 bases identical to TRBD1. The clonotype originates from a human donor in a cohort sampled during active COVID-19. For the CDR3, the DNA is TGTGCCAGCAGGGGGGCCGGGACAGGTTTTCAGTACTTC. Encoded protein: CASRGAGTGFQYF.